The rows below give T cell receptor beta chains drawn from one sample of a study of blood T cells in healthy people across ages. Via MiXCR, TCRdb re-called the 5' RACE reads, giving one row per CDR3 protein. This sample carries some 880,000 distinct CDR3 sequences, under 40% of them seen once, and the ten largest clones take roughly 13%. Sequencing was done on a sample of blood. These receptors originate from a man younger than 30 in good health. CDR3s include the opening cysteine and the closing phenylalanine or tryptophan. The order of the fields is D gene, clone size, J gene, V gene, CDR3 DNA, CDR3 protein. A D gene is named only where the DNA matches it firmly. Rows may omit the clone size; those that give it use once, few, many or a size class.

d_call: -
clone_size: -
j_call: TRBJ2-2
v_call: TRBV7-2
cdr3_nt: TGTGCCAGCAGCATGGGACCACCAAACACCGGGGAGCTGTTTTTT
cdr3_aa: CASSMGPPNTGELFF

d_call: -
clone_size: many
j_call: TRBJ1-2
v_call: TRBV2
cdr3_nt: TGTGCCAGCAGCCCAGTGGGCTATGGCTACACCTTC
cdr3_aa: CASSPVGYGYTF

d_call: -
clone_size: few
j_call: TRBJ1-1
v_call: TRBV10-3
cdr3_nt: TGTGCCATCAGTGAGTCGTTGGGGTCGGAGATCACTGAAGCTTTCTTT
cdr3_aa: CAISESLGSEITEAFF

d_call: TRBD1
clone_size: few
j_call: TRBJ1-2
v_call: TRBV12-3/TRBV12-4
cdr3_nt: TGTGCCAGCAGTTTAGGGTGGATTGGGACAGGGGCCGGTGGCTACACCTTC
cdr3_aa: CASSLGWIGTGAGGYTF

d_call: -
clone_size: many
j_call: TRBJ2-3
v_call: TRBV4-2
cdr3_nt: TGTGCCAGCAGCCAGACTTCCTTCAGGGGCACAGATACGCAGTATTTT
cdr3_aa: CASSQTSFRGTDTQYF

d_call: -
clone_size: -
j_call: TRBJ1-5
v_call: TRBV5-1
cdr3_nt: TGCGCCAGCAGCTTGGAGGGGAATGGCAATCAGCCCCAGCATTTT
cdr3_aa: CASSLEGNGNQPQHF

d_call: -
clone_size: -
j_call: TRBJ2-3
v_call: TRBV12-3/TRBV12-4
cdr3_nt: TGTGCCAGCAGTGATCAGGGAGTAGATATGCAGTATTTT
cdr3_aa: CASSDQGVDMQYF

d_call: TRBD2
clone_size: few
j_call: TRBJ2-5
v_call: TRBV28
cdr3_nt: TGTGCCAGCAGTTCTCTAGCGGGGCTAGAGACCCAGTACTTC
cdr3_aa: CASSSLAGLETQYF

d_call: -
clone_size: -
j_call: TRBJ1-1
v_call: TRBV29-1
cdr3_nt: TGCAGCGTCGGGGGTGAAGCTTTCTTT
cdr3_aa: CSVGGEAFF

d_call: -
clone_size: -
j_call: TRBJ1-5
v_call: TRBV29-1
cdr3_nt: TGCAGCGTTGGTGCGGGGGAGAATCAGCCCCAGCATTTT
cdr3_aa: CSVGAGENQPQHF

d_call: -
clone_size: -
j_call: TRBJ2-6
v_call: TRBV12-3/TRBV12-4
cdr3_nt: TGTGCCAGCAGTTTCCAAGACTCAGGTTCCGGGGCCAACGTCCTGACTTTC
cdr3_aa: CASSFQDSGSGANVLTF

d_call: -
clone_size: -
j_call: TRBJ2-2
v_call: TRBV7-2
cdr3_nt: TGTGCCAGTGGGGCAGAGTCAGCCGGGGAGCTGTTTTTT
cdr3_aa: CASGAESAGELFF

d_call: -
clone_size: few
j_call: TRBJ1-1
v_call: TRBV20-1
cdr3_nt: TGCAGTGCTAGAAGTTTTGTGGGAGGGAACACTGAAGCTTTCTTT
cdr3_aa: CSARSFVGGNTEAFF

d_call: TRBD2
clone_size: -
j_call: TRBJ2-7
v_call: TRBV4-2
cdr3_nt: TGTGCCAGCAGTCGGACTAGTAAGGAGGGTGAGCAGTACTTC
cdr3_aa: CASSRTSKEGEQYF

d_call: TRBD2
clone_size: many
j_call: TRBJ2-3
v_call: TRBV4-1
cdr3_nt: TGCGCCAGCAGCCAAGGAGGGACTAGCGTAACAACAGATACGCAGTATTTT
cdr3_aa: CASSQGGTSVTTDTQYF

d_call: -
clone_size: many
j_call: TRBJ1-2
v_call: TRBV29-1
cdr3_nt: TGCAGCGTTGAGGGGATGGTAGGGTTTGGCTACACCTTC
cdr3_aa: CSVEGMVGFGYTF

d_call: -
clone_size: -
j_call: TRBJ2-5
v_call: TRBV5-1
cdr3_nt: TGCGCCAGCAGCGACCCCTTAGCTACTGAGGAGACCCAGTACTTC
cdr3_aa: CASSDPLATEETQYF

d_call: TRBD1
clone_size: -
j_call: TRBJ1-6
v_call: TRBV4-3
cdr3_nt: TGCGCCAGCAGCCATGAGGGACAGATCGAGTCACCCCTCCACTTT
cdr3_aa: CASSHEGQIESPLHF

d_call: TRBD2
clone_size: -
j_call: TRBJ2-3
v_call: TRBV12-3/TRBV12-4
cdr3_nt: TGCACCAGCAGCGGGACTAGCGGTCACGCAGATACGCAGTATTTT
cdr3_aa: CTSSGTSGHADTQYF

d_call: -
clone_size: -
j_call: TRBJ2-5
v_call: TRBV20-1
cdr3_nt: TGCAGTGCTAGAGAGGAACAGAAAAAAGAGACCCAGTACTTC
cdr3_aa: CSAREEQKKETQYF

d_call: -
clone_size: -
j_call: TRBJ2-1
v_call: TRBV7-2
cdr3_nt: TGTGCCAGCAGCCCCTCGGTCACACCCTCCCTAAATGAGCAGTTCTTC
cdr3_aa: CASSPSVTPSLNEQFF

d_call: -
clone_size: many
j_call: TRBJ1-2
v_call: TRBV4-2
cdr3_nt: TGTGCCAGCAGCCAAGAATGGCCTGGGAGAAACTATGGCTACACCTTC
cdr3_aa: CASSQEWPGRNYGYTF

d_call: TRBD1
clone_size: -
j_call: TRBJ1-6
v_call: TRBV20-1
cdr3_nt: TGCAGTGCTAGAGGCTTAGGGACAGGCTCTTCACCCCTCCACTTT
cdr3_aa: CSARGLGTGSSPLHF

d_call: -
clone_size: -
j_call: TRBJ2-5
v_call: TRBV6-6
cdr3_nt: TGTGCCAGCAGTTACTCGAACGGCCGAGAGCAGTACTTC
cdr3_aa: CASSYSNGREQYF

d_call: -
clone_size: -
j_call: TRBJ2-4
v_call: TRBV20-1
cdr3_nt: TGCAGTGCTAGAGTGAGGACTCACGGAGATTTAGCCAAAAACATTCAGTACTTC
cdr3_aa: CSARVRTHGDLAKNIQYF

d_call: -
clone_size: -
j_call: TRBJ1-2
v_call: TRBV21-1
cdr3_nt: TGTGCCAGCAGTAATCCGATGAGACAGGGCCGTCCTATGGGCTACACCTTC
cdr3_aa: CASSNPMRQGRPMGYTF

d_call: -
clone_size: few
j_call: TRBJ2-1
v_call: TRBV5-1
cdr3_nt: TGCGCCAGCAGCTTGGGCCAGGAAGATGAGCAGTTCTTC
cdr3_aa: CASSLGQEDEQFF

d_call: -
clone_size: -
j_call: TRBJ2-7
v_call: TRBV27
cdr3_nt: TGTGCCAGCAGTGTAGGGGGGGGACTCTACGAGCAGTACTTC
cdr3_aa: CASSVGGGLYEQYF

d_call: TRBD1
clone_size: few
j_call: TRBJ2-7
v_call: TRBV6-5
cdr3_nt: TGTGCCAGCAGTAAACTCGCGGACAGGGATCCTTACGAGCAGTACTTC
cdr3_aa: CASSKLADRDPYEQYF

d_call: TRBD2
clone_size: few
j_call: TRBJ2-3
v_call: TRBV20-1
cdr3_nt: TGCAGTGCTAGAGCCCTCGGACTAGCGGGGCCCACAGATACGCAGTATTTT
cdr3_aa: CSARALGLAGPTDTQYF

d_call: -
clone_size: -
j_call: TRBJ2-2
v_call: TRBV7-6
cdr3_nt: TGTGCCAGCAGCTTAACTCGTCTGAGGGCGACGGCCGGGGAGCTGTTTTTT
cdr3_aa: CASSLTRLRATAGELFF

d_call: TRBD2
clone_size: few
j_call: TRBJ2-5
v_call: TRBV5-1
cdr3_nt: TGCGCCAGCAGCTTGGCCGCATTAGCTAGCGGGGAGACCCAGTACTTC
cdr3_aa: CASSLAALASGETQYF

d_call: -
clone_size: -
j_call: TRBJ2-2
v_call: TRBV12-3/TRBV12-4
cdr3_nt: TGTGCCAGCAGTTATACAGGGAACACCGGGGAGCTGTTTTTT
cdr3_aa: CASSYTGNTGELFF

d_call: -
clone_size: -
j_call: TRBJ2-1
v_call: TRBV4-3
cdr3_nt: TGCGCCAGCAGCCGACAGGCACAATTCTCCAATGAGCAGTTCTTC
cdr3_aa: CASSRQAQFSNEQFF

d_call: -
clone_size: -
j_call: TRBJ1-5
v_call: TRBV4-1
cdr3_nt: TGCGCCAGCAGCCGCCTATGGGGGGGCGGTCAGCCCCAGCATTTT
cdr3_aa: CASSRLWGGGQPQHF

d_call: TRBD2
clone_size: many
j_call: TRBJ2-1
v_call: TRBV12-3/TRBV12-4
cdr3_nt: TGTGCCAGCAGTTTAGGTGGCGGGGGGTACAATGAGCAGTTCTTC
cdr3_aa: CASSLGGGGYNEQFF

d_call: -
clone_size: few
j_call: TRBJ1-4
v_call: TRBV21-1
cdr3_nt: TGTGCCAGCAGCACTCCCGGGACAGGGGGTGAAAAACTGTTTTTT
cdr3_aa: CASSTPGTGGEKLFF

d_call: TRBD2
clone_size: -
j_call: TRBJ2-1
v_call: TRBV12-3/TRBV12-4
cdr3_nt: TGTGCCAGCAGCCCACATAGGCGAGCGGGGTACAATGAGCAGTTCTTC
cdr3_aa: CASSPHRRAGYNEQFF

d_call: -
clone_size: -
j_call: TRBJ2-3
v_call: TRBV27
cdr3_nt: TGTGCCAGCACCTGGACCGCCCTTTACACAGATACGCAGTATTTT
cdr3_aa: CASTWTALYTDTQYF

d_call: -
clone_size: -
j_call: TRBJ2-3
v_call: TRBV7-9
cdr3_nt: TGTGCCAGCGGAAGGGCCGGCGGCTCCCAAGATACGCAGTATTTT
cdr3_aa: CASGRAGGSQDTQYF

d_call: -
clone_size: -
j_call: TRBJ1-5
v_call: TRBV6-2/TRBV6-3
cdr3_nt: TGTGCCAGCAGTTACTCGAGTAAAGGGGCGAGCAATCAGCCCCAGCATTTT
cdr3_aa: CASSYSSKGASNQPQHF

d_call: -
clone_size: -
j_call: TRBJ2-5
v_call: TRBV7-2
cdr3_nt: TGTGCCAGCAGCCCAGGCAAAGAGCAGTACTTC
cdr3_aa: CASSPGKEQYF

d_call: -
clone_size: many
j_call: TRBJ1-4
v_call: TRBV2
cdr3_nt: TGTGCCAGCAGTGAATCGTTCGCAACTAATGAAAAACTGTTTTTT
cdr3_aa: CASSESFATNEKLFF

d_call: -
clone_size: -
j_call: TRBJ2-1
v_call: TRBV7-6
cdr3_nt: TGTGCCAGCAGCTTAGTTCCGGGATCCTACAATGGGCAGTTCTTC
cdr3_aa: CASSLVPGSYNGQFF

d_call: -
clone_size: -
j_call: TRBJ2-4
v_call: TRBV20-1
cdr3_nt: TGCAGTGCTAGGACGGAGACTACTCCCAGAAACATTCAGTACTTC
cdr3_aa: CSARTETTPRNIQYF

d_call: -
clone_size: -
j_call: TRBJ2-7
v_call: TRBV27
cdr3_nt: TGTGCCAGCAGTTTATCGGGGCGGCGCTCCTACAATGAGCAGTACTTC
cdr3_aa: CASSLSGRRSYNEQYF

d_call: -
clone_size: -
j_call: TRBJ1-4
v_call: TRBV20-1
cdr3_nt: TGCAGTGCTAGAGGGAGCCAGACAGCTGGACCTGAAAAACTGTTTTTT
cdr3_aa: CSARGSQTAGPEKLFF

d_call: -
clone_size: many
j_call: TRBJ1-6
v_call: TRBV27
cdr3_nt: TGTGCCAGCAGTTTAGGGGCCCTCGGGGAATCACCCCTCCACTTT
cdr3_aa: CASSLGALGESPLHF

d_call: -
clone_size: few
j_call: TRBJ2-3
v_call: TRBV20-1
cdr3_nt: TGCAGTGCTAGCGGCGCGGGGGCTCGCACAGATACGCAGTATTTT
cdr3_aa: CSASGAGARTDTQYF

d_call: -
clone_size: -
j_call: TRBJ2-1
v_call: TRBV12-3/TRBV12-4
cdr3_nt: TGTGCCAGCAGTCCACTACTCAGTCCGCAGTTCTTC
cdr3_aa: CASSPLLSPQFF

d_call: -
clone_size: -
j_call: TRBJ2-7
v_call: TRBV12-3/TRBV12-4
cdr3_nt: TGTGCCAGCAGGGGCAGACAGAGCTCCTACGAGCAGTACTTC
cdr3_aa: CASRGRQSSYEQYF

d_call: TRBD2
clone_size: -
j_call: TRBJ2-1
v_call: TRBV5-8
cdr3_nt: TGTGCCAGCAGCCGAATTACTAGCGGGGCGTACAATGAGCAGTTCTTC
cdr3_aa: CASSRITSGAYNEQFF

d_call: -
clone_size: few
j_call: TRBJ2-5
v_call: TRBV4-2
cdr3_nt: TGTGCCAGCAGCCAAGAGTTCGTAGTCGGGGAGACCCAGTACTTC
cdr3_aa: CASSQEFVVGETQYF

d_call: TRBD2
clone_size: -
j_call: TRBJ2-5
v_call: TRBV19
cdr3_nt: TGTGCCAGTAGTATCGCGGGGGGCCGTGTTGAGACCCAGTACTTC
cdr3_aa: CASSIAGGRVETQYF

d_call: -
clone_size: many
j_call: TRBJ2-7
v_call: TRBV7-2
cdr3_nt: TGTGCCAGCAGCTCGGACTGGAACTCCTACGAGCAGTACTTC
cdr3_aa: CASSSDWNSYEQYF

d_call: -
clone_size: few
j_call: TRBJ1-1
v_call: TRBV20-1
cdr3_nt: TGCAGTGCTAGGCTTCATGGTCCGGACCCTGAAGCTTTCTTT
cdr3_aa: CSARLHGPDPEAFF

d_call: -
clone_size: -
j_call: TRBJ1-1
v_call: TRBV10-3
cdr3_nt: TGTGCCATCAGTGAGGCTCAGGAGCCGAACACTGAAGCTTTCTTT
cdr3_aa: CAISEAQEPNTEAFF

d_call: -
clone_size: -
j_call: TRBJ1-1
v_call: TRBV29-1
cdr3_nt: TGCAGCGGGGGTCGGGAAGCTTTCTTT
cdr3_aa: CSGGREAFF

d_call: -
clone_size: -
j_call: TRBJ2-5
v_call: TRBV27
cdr3_nt: TGTGCCAGCAGCCTACTATGGGGAGAGACGACCCAGTACTTC
cdr3_aa: CASSLLWGETTQYF